The 8 T cell receptor beta chains listed next were all sequenced from one sample in a study of T cell responses to AZD1222 COVID-19 vaccine. TCRdb keeps only in-frame clones here, not all; method: immunoSEQ multiplex PCR. The data contain 150,000 to 200,000 clones, about 90% of them singletons. This specimen consisted of peripheral blood, obtained 28 days after the second AZD1222 dose. All receptors come from an adult who received the AZD1222 COVID-19 vaccine.

The rearrangement uses TRBV27 and TRBJ2-7; weak D call: TRBD1 (6 bases). CDR3 length: 16 residues. The V gene's germline CDR1 is MNHEY and CDR2 SMNVEV (reference sequence). Deletions cut 5 bases from V and 0 bases from J, with 17 bases between. The CDR3 coding sequence is TGTGCCAGCAGTCGTGGGACGGGACACAGCTCCTACGAGCAGTACTTC. Translation gives CASSRGTGHSSYEQYF.

The chain employs TRBV9 and TRBJ1-1; D ambiguous. V dropped 0 bases and J dropped 1 base, with 10 bases sitting between them. CDR3 length: 15 residues. CDR1 SGDLS and CDR2 YYNGEE come from the germline V gene. The CDR3 sequence: CASSVGSSWNTEAFF. The CDR3, as DNA: TGTGCCAGCAGCGTAGGATCATCCTGGAACACTGAAGCTTTCTTT.

V usage is TRBV6-2 or TRBV6-3 and J usage is TRBJ1-1; tentatively, D is TRBD1 (5 bases). The CDR3 contains 16 residues. V was cut by 0 bases and J by 3 bases, with 14 bases left in between. The germline V gene encodes CDR1 MNHEY and CDR2 SVGEGT. CDR3 DNA: TGTGCCAGCAGTTACTCTAATTCAGGGAAGGACACTGAAGCTTTCTTT. Encoded protein: CASSYSNSGKDTEAFF.

This clone came up once. The rearrangement joins TRBV3-1 (or the pseudogene TRBV3-2) to TRBJ2-3; 12 bases match TRBD2. Germline CDR1 is LGHDT and CDR2 is YNNKEL (reference sequence). The CDR3 extends over 16 amino acids. V dropped 0 bases and J dropped 7; count of bases not matched to a gene: 5. The CDR3 region is CASSQDLAGGRYTQYF. The DNA of the CDR3 is TGTGCCAGCAGCCAAGATCTAGCGGGGGGGCGATATACGCAGTATTTT.

The chain recombines TRBV10-2 with TRBJ2-7; TRBD1 agrees at 8 bases. This CDR3 comprises 16 residues. CDR1 and CDR2 from the germline V gene are WSHSY and SAAADI. Trimming cost V 2 bases and J 0 bases; bases outside gene matches: 6. The chain's CDR3 is CASSEPFDRGSYEQYF. The CDR3 region has the DNA TGCGCCAGCAGTGAGCCCTTTGACAGGGGCTCCTACGAGCAGTACTTC.

The gene calls are TRBV7-9 and TRBJ1-4; D is uncertain. The CDR3 runs 15 residues. Germline V gives CDR1 SEHNR, CDR2 FQNEAQ (reference sequence). V was clipped by 3 bases and J by 0 bases, with 8 bases between them. The CDR3 DNA reads as TGTGCCAGCAGCTTCCCGTCCACAACTAATGAAAAACTGTTTTTT. The encoded protein is CASSFPSTTNEKLFF.

This chain uses TRBV5-5 with TRBJ1-5; D is unclear. Trimming pared 2 bases from V and 1 base from J, leaving 16 bases between. CDR1 is SGHKS, CDR2 YYEKEE, per germline (reference sequence). The CDR3 totals 17 residues. In nucleotides, the CDR3 is TGTGCCAGCAGCTTAGGACTCAGACTAGGGAGCAATCAGCCCCAGCATTTT. The encoded protein is CASSLGLRLGSNQPQHF.

The rearrangement joins TRBV6-1 to TRBJ1-2; D is perhaps TRBD1 (5 bases). The germline V and J ends were trimmed by 5 bases and 6 bases, with 10 bases remaining between them. The CDR3 extends over 12 amino acids. Germline CDR1 reads MNHNS; CDR2 reads SASEGT. CDR3 sequence reads: CASSIDSHGYTF. CDR3 sequence (DNA): TGTGCCAGCAGTATAGACAGCCATGGCTACACCTTC.